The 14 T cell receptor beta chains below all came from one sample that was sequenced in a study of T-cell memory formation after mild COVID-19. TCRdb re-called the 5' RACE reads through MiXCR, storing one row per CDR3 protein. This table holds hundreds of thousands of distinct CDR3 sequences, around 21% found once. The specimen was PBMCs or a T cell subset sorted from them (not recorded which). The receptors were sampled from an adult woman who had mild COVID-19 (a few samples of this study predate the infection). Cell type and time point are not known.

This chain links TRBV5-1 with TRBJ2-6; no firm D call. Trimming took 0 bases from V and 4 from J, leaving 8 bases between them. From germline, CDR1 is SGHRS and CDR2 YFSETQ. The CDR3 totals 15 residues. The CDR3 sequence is CASSLDSEGANVLTF. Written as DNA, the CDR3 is TGCGCCAGCAGCTTGGACTCGGAAGGGGCCAACGTCCTGACTTTC.

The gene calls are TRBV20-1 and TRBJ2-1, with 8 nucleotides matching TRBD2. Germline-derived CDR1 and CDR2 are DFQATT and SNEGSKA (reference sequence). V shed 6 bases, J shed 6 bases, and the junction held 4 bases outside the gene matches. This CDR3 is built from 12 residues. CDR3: CSARGGGNEQFF. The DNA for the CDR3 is TGCAGTGCCCGGGGGGGCGGCAATGAGCAGTTCTTC.

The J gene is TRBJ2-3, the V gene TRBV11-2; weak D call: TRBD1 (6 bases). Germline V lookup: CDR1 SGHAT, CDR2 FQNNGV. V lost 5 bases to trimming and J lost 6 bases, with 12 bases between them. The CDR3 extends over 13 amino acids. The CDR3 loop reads CASSPDRWDTQYF. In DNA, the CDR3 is TGTGCCAGCAGCCCAGACAGGTGGGATACGCAGTATTTT.

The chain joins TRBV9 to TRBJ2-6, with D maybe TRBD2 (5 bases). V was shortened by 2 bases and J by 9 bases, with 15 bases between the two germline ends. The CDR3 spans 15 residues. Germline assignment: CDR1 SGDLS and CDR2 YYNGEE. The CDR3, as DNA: TGTGCCAGCAGCGTGGGCCGGGGTGTTGACAACGTCCTGACTTTC. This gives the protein CASSVGRGVDNVLTF. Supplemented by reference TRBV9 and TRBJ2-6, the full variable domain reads DSGVTQTPKHLITATGQRVTLRCSPRSGDLSVYWYQQSLDQGLQFLIQYYNGEERAKGNILERFSAQQFPDLHSELNLSSLELGDSALYFCASSVGRGVDNVLTFGAGSRLTVL.

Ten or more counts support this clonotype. The CDR3 DNA is TGTGCCAGCAGCCAAGACAGCTACAATGAGCAGTTCTTC. Translated, it gives CASSQDSYNEQFF. The chain recombines TRBV14 with TRBJ2-1; D unclear. This CDR3 contains 13 residues. V lost 0 bases and J lost 3, with 3 bases in between. CDR1 SGHDN and CDR2 FVKESK come from the germline V gene.

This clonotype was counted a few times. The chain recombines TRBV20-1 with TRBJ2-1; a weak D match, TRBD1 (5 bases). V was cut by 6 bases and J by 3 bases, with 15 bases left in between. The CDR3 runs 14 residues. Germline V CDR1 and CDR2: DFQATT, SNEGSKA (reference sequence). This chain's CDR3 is CSATDRANYNEQFF. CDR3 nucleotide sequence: TGCAGTGCAACCGACAGAGCAAACTACAATGAGCAGTTCTTC.

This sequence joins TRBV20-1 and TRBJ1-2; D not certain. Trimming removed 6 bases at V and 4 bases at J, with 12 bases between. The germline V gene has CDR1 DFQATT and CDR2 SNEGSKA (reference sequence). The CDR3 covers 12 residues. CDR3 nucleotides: TGCAGTGCCCCCTCCGGAAGCTATGGCTACACCTTC. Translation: CSAPSGSYGYTF.

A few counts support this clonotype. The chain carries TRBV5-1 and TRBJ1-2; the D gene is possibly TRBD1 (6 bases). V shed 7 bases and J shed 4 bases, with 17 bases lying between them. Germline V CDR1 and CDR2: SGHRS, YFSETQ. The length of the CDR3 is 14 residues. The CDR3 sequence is CASLPDGGPYGYTF. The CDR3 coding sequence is TGCGCCAGCCTCCCAGACGGGGGGCCCTATGGCTACACCTTC.

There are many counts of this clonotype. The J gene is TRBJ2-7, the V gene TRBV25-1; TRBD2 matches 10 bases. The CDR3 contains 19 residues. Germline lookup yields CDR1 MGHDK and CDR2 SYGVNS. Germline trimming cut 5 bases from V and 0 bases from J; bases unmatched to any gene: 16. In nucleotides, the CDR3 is TGTGCCAGCAGTTATGAGGACAGGAGAACTAGCGGGGTCTCCTACGAGCAGTACTTC. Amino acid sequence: CASSYEDRRTSGVSYEQYF.

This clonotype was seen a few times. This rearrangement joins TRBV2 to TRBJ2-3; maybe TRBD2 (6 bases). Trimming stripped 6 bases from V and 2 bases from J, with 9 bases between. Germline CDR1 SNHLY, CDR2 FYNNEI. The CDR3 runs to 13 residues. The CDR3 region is CASRRGTTDTQYF. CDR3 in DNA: TGTGCCAGCAGACGGGGGACCACAGATACGCAGTATTTT.

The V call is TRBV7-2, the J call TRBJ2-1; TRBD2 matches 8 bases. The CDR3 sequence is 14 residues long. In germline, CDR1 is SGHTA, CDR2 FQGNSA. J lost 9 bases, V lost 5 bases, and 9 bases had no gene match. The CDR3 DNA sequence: TGTGCCAGCAGCCCGTTTCGGGGGGGACTTGAGCAGTTCTTC. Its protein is CASSPFRGGLEQFF.

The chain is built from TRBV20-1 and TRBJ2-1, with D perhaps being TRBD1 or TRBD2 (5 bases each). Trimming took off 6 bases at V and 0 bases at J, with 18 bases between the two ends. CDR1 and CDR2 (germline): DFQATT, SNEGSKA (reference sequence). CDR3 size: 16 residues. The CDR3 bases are TGCAGTGCGTGGGGGAGAAGGGGTCCCTCCTACAATGAGCAGTTCTTC. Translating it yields CSAWGRRGPSYNEQFF.

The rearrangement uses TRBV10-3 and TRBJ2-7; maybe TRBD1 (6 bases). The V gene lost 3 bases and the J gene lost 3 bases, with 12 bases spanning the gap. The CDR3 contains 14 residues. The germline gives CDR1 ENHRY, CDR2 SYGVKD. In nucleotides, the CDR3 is TGTGCCATCAGTGATTTCGGACAGCTCTACGAGCAGTACTTC. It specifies CAISDFGQLYEQYF.

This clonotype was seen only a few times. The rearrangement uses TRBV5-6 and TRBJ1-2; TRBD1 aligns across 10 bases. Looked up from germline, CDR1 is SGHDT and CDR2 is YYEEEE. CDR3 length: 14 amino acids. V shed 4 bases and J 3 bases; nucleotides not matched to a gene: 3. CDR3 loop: CASSQGTGDYGYTF. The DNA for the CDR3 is TGTGCCAGCAGCCAAGGGACAGGGGACTATGGCTACACCTTC.